This T cell receptor beta chain was captured by sequencing in a study of T-cell reconstitution after alpha-beta-depleted transplantation in children. The study, taken as a whole, reports: It was reported that alpha-beta T cells came from several hundred expanded graft clones (about two months after transplant). For some patients, TCRbeta diversity was high at day 60 because of recipient T cells and thymic progenitors that survived. A year had passed since transplant, and T-cell counts and diversity by then came mostly from newly produced T cells.

There are 14 residues in the CDR3. V was clipped by 4 bases and J by 7 bases; unmatched bases: 4. The germline gives CDR1 DFQATT, CDR2 SNEGSKA (reference sequence). Preparation of the TCRbeta library involved a method that used unique molecular identifiers. MiXCR was run by TCRdb on the PCR reads, yielding one entry per CDR3 protein. This table has 500,000 to 650,000 distinct CDR3 sequences, approximately 10% appearing once. Note on this clonotype: As yet, its antigen is unknown.

The gene calls are TRBV20-1 and TRBJ2-1; 13 nucleotides line up with TRBD2. This specimen was PBMCs, mostly from graft donor cells, taken 180 days after TCRalphabeta/CD19-depleted stem cell transplant. The TCR was taken from a female patient under 10 years old who had a stem cell transplant for aplastic anemia, so the T cells may come from the graft donor. CDR3 DNA: TGCAGTGCTACCGGGACTAGCGGGGAAAATGAGCAGTTCTTC. Translation: CSATGTSGENEQFF.